This is a list of T cell receptor beta chains from one sample in a study of blood T cell repertoires in COVID-19. Profiled with immunoSEQ multiplex PCR; TCRdb holds only in-frame clones, not every one. Here the sample spans some 40,000 clones, just over 90% being singletons. What was sequenced was peripheral blood. Every receptor here comes from a man aged 50 or older with active COVID-19. Each CDR3 is given with its conserved first and last residue. A D gene is named only where the DNA matches it firmly. Size values are once, few and many counts, or a class for expanded clones, and some rows have none.

D gene: NA; V gene: TRBV30; J gene: TRBJ1-6; clone size: once; CDR3 DNA: TGTGCCTGGAGTTCAACCCCAGGGCTAGGTTCACCCCTCCACTTT; CDR3 protein: CAWSSTPGLGSPLHF
D gene: NA; V gene: TRBV19; J gene: TRBJ2-1; clone size: once; CDR3 DNA: TGTGCCAGTAGTATAGACAGGGGCTCAAGGGAGCAGTTCTTC; CDR3 protein: CASSIDRGSREQFF
D gene: NA; V gene: TRBV7-6; J gene: TRBJ2-7; clone size: NA; CDR3 DNA: TGTGCCAGCAGCTTGAGTTTGGGAGGCGAGCAGTACTTC; CDR3 protein: CASSLSLGGEQYF
D gene: TRBD1; V gene: TRBV5-4; J gene: TRBJ2-1; clone size: NA; CDR3 DNA: TGTGCCAGCAGCTCACAACAGGGGTTAAGGGACAATGAGCAGTTCTTC; CDR3 protein: CASSSQQGLRDNEQFF
D gene: NA; V gene: TRBV18; J gene: TRBJ1-1; clone size: NA; CDR3 DNA: TGTGCCAGCTCACCAGTCACTGGGGGGGACACTGAAGCTTTCTTT; CDR3 protein: CASSPVTGGDTEAFF
D gene: TRBD2; V gene: TRBV11-2; J gene: TRBJ2-2; clone size: NA; CDR3 DNA: TGTGCCAGCAGCCTTACTAGCGGGAACACCGGGGAGCTGTTTTTT; CDR3 protein: CASSLTSGNTGELFF
D gene: TRBD2; V gene: TRBV6-2/TRBV6-3; J gene: TRBJ2-3; clone size: NA; CDR3 DNA: TGTGCCAGCAGCCTTAGCGGGGGGGCCCCCGGCACAGATACGCAGTATTTT; CDR3 protein: CASSLSGGAPGTDTQYF
D gene: NA; V gene: TRBV7-3; J gene: TRBJ2-4; clone size: NA; CDR3 DNA: TGTGCCAGCAGCTTATACAGGGAAAACATTCAGTACTTC; CDR3 protein: CASSLYRENIQYF
D gene: NA; V gene: TRBV29-1; J gene: TRBJ2-3; clone size: NA; CDR3 DNA: TGCAGCGTTCTTTCCAGCGCTAGCACAGATACGCAGTATTTT; CDR3 protein: CSVLSSASTDTQYF
D gene: NA; V gene: TRBV19; J gene: TRBJ2-2; clone size: NA; CDR3 DNA: TGTGCCAGTAGTATGAATGGGGGGACCGGGGAGCTGTTTTTT; CDR3 protein: CASSMNGGTGELFF
D gene: TRBD1; V gene: TRBV13; J gene: TRBJ2-1; clone size: once; CDR3 DNA: TGTGCCAGCAGCCTCCTCCCCACAGGGGGACCCTACAATGAGCAGTTCTTC; CDR3 protein: CASSLLPTGGPYNEQFF
D gene: TRBD2; V gene: TRBV11-3; J gene: TRBJ2-3; clone size: once; CDR3 DNA: TGTGCCAGCAGCTTAGGTCTAGCGGGGGGAACCACAGATACGCAGTATTTT; CDR3 protein: CASSLGLAGGTTDTQYF
D gene: NA; V gene: TRBV19; J gene: TRBJ2-1; clone size: NA; CDR3 DNA: TGTGCCAGTAGAGAGCCCAACCGAGACAATGAGCAGTTCTTC; CDR3 protein: CASREPNRDNEQFF
D gene: TRBD1; V gene: TRBV5-1; J gene: TRBJ1-1; clone size: NA; CDR3 DNA: TGCGCCAGCAGCTTGCAGGGGGCGGGCACTGAAGCTTTCTTT; CDR3 protein: CASSLQGAGTEAFF
D gene: NA; V gene: TRBV6-4; J gene: TRBJ2-2; clone size: NA; CDR3 DNA: TGTGCCAGCTCGCCTTCGGGGGATCTAACGAACACCGGGGAGCTGTTTTTT; CDR3 protein: CASSPSGDLTNTGELFF
D gene: TRBD1; V gene: TRBV6-2/TRBV6-3; J gene: TRBJ2-7; clone size: NA; CDR3 DNA: TGTGCCAGCAGCCAGAACCGGGACAGGGGCTACGAGCAGTACTTC; CDR3 protein: CASSQNRDRGYEQYF
D gene: TRBD2; V gene: TRBV5-1; J gene: TRBJ2-7; clone size: NA; CDR3 DNA: TGCGCCAGCAGCCTGGTCCCGGGAGGGCCCTACGAGCAGTACTTC; CDR3 protein: CASSLVPGGPYEQYF
D gene: NA; V gene: TRBV29-1; J gene: TRBJ1-1; clone size: NA; CDR3 DNA: TGCAGCGTCCACGCTCGGTGGAGTACTGAAGCTTTCTTT; CDR3 protein: CSVHARWSTEAFF
D gene: TRBD1; V gene: TRBV5-8; J gene: TRBJ1-5; clone size: NA; CDR3 DNA: TGTGCCAGCAGCCCTAAGGACCACAGGGGTCCGGGGACGGCCCAGCATTTT; CDR3 protein: CASSPKDHRGPGTAQHF
D gene: TRBD2; V gene: TRBV9; J gene: TRBJ2-2; clone size: NA; CDR3 DNA: TGTGCCAGCAGCGTGGGGCTAGCGGCCCTTACGAACACCGGGGAGCTGTTTTTT; CDR3 protein: CASSVGLAALTNTGELFF
D gene: NA; V gene: TRBV4-2; J gene: TRBJ1-2; clone size: NA; CDR3 DNA: TGTGCCAGCAGCCAAGATCAGCGGGGCTACACCTTC; CDR3 protein: CASSQDQRGYTF
D gene: NA; V gene: TRBV6-5; J gene: TRBJ1-1; clone size: NA; CDR3 DNA: TGTGCCAGCAGGAGAACAGGAAACACTGAAGCTTTCTTT; CDR3 protein: CASRRTGNTEAFF
D gene: NA; V gene: TRBV18; J gene: TRBJ2-2; clone size: NA; CDR3 DNA: TGTGCCAGCTCTCCGGTTAAAACCGGGGAGCTGTTTTTT; CDR3 protein: CASSPVKTGELFF
D gene: NA; V gene: TRBV10-1; J gene: TRBJ2-4; clone size: NA; CDR3 DNA: TGCGCCAGCAGTGGCGCGAGCAAAAACATTCAGTACTTC; CDR3 protein: CASSGASKNIQYF
D gene: NA; V gene: TRBV6-5; J gene: TRBJ2-1; clone size: NA; CDR3 DNA: TGTGCCAGCAGTTACAGGCAGGGGCATGAGCAGTTCTTC; CDR3 protein: CASSYRQGHEQFF
D gene: NA; V gene: TRBV5-4; J gene: TRBJ2-2; clone size: NA; CDR3 DNA: TGTGCCAGCAGCTTGAAGAGGGAAAGCGGGGAGCTGTTTTTT; CDR3 protein: CASSLKRESGELFF
D gene: TRBD2; V gene: TRBV9; J gene: TRBJ2-7; clone size: NA; CDR3 DNA: TGTGCCAGCAGCGTAGCTACGGGCGGGAGGGTCTCCTACGAGCAGTACTTC; CDR3 protein: CASSVATGGRVSYEQYF
D gene: NA; V gene: TRBV27; J gene: TRBJ1-5; clone size: NA; CDR3 DNA: TGTGCCAGCAGTTTAAAGGAGTTTCAGCCCCAGCATTTT; CDR3 protein: CASSLKEFQPQHF
D gene: TRBD1; V gene: TRBV7-8; J gene: TRBJ2-1; clone size: NA; CDR3 DNA: TGTGCCAGCAGCAGATTAGGACAGGGGCCCAACAATGAGCAGTTCTTC; CDR3 protein: CASSRLGQGPNNEQFF
D gene: TRBD2; V gene: TRBV5-4; J gene: TRBJ2-2; clone size: NA; CDR3 DNA: TGTGCCAGCAGCTTGGCGAGGACTAGATCGAGCGGGGAGCTGTTTTTT; CDR3 protein: CASSLARTRSSGELFF
D gene: TRBD2; V gene: TRBV5-1; J gene: TRBJ2-1; clone size: NA; CDR3 DNA: TGCGCCAGCAGTTCCGGGACTAGCGGGCTTGGTGAGCAGTTCTTC; CDR3 protein: CASSSGTSGLGEQFF
D gene: TRBD1; V gene: TRBV7-3; J gene: TRBJ2-7; clone size: NA; CDR3 DNA: TGTGCCAGCAGCCCCGGACAGGGGGTCGGGTACGAGCAGTACTTC; CDR3 protein: CASSPGQGVGYEQYF
D gene: NA; V gene: TRBV6-1; J gene: TRBJ1-2; clone size: NA; CDR3 DNA: TGTGCCAGCAGTGATAGCACCCATGGCTACACCTTC; CDR3 protein: CASSDSTHGYTF
D gene: NA; V gene: TRBV11-3; J gene: TRBJ2-1; clone size: NA; CDR3 DNA: TGTGCCAGCAGCCCCCATGGCCGAGCAGGATACAATGAGCAGTTCTTC; CDR3 protein: CASSPHGRAGYNEQFF
D gene: TRBD1; V gene: TRBV7-9; J gene: TRBJ1-5; clone size: NA; CDR3 DNA: TGTGCCAGCAGCTGGGGGACAGGCCTCGATCAGCCCCAGCATTTT; CDR3 protein: CASSWGTGLDQPQHF
D gene: NA; V gene: TRBV12-3/TRBV12-4; J gene: TRBJ2-1; clone size: NA; CDR3 DNA: TGTGCCAGCAGTTTGGAGGCTTACAATGAGCAGTTCTTC; CDR3 protein: CASSLEAYNEQFF
D gene: TRBD2; V gene: TRBV6-2/TRBV6-3; J gene: TRBJ2-3; clone size: NA; CDR3 DNA: TGTGCCAGCAGTTACGGCGGGGGGGCCTTCCATACGCAGTATTTT; CDR3 protein: CASSYGGGAFHTQYF
D gene: NA; V gene: TRBV6-2/TRBV6-3; J gene: TRBJ1-1; clone size: NA; CDR3 DNA: TGTGCCAGCAGCGACAGTAACACTGAAGCTTTCTTT; CDR3 protein: CASSDSNTEAFF
D gene: NA; V gene: TRBV7-9; J gene: TRBJ2-3; clone size: NA; CDR3 DNA: TGTGCCAGCAGTTCCAAGACCCGGGTGGCAGATACGCAGTATTTT; CDR3 protein: CASSSKTRVADTQYF
D gene: TRBD2; V gene: TRBV3-1/TRBV3-2; J gene: TRBJ2-3; clone size: NA; CDR3 DNA: TGTGCCAGCAGTACACTAGCGGCGAGCACAGATACGCAGTATTTT; CDR3 protein: CASSTLAASTDTQYF
D gene: TRBD2; V gene: TRBV6-2/TRBV6-3; J gene: TRBJ2-5; clone size: NA; CDR3 DNA: TGTGCCAGCAGCTTCTCCGTAGCGGGCGGGGTCCAAGAGACCCAGTACTTC; CDR3 protein: CASSFSVAGGVQETQYF
D gene: NA; V gene: TRBV6-1; J gene: TRBJ2-3; clone size: NA; CDR3 DNA: TGTGCCAGCAGTGAAGCATCGGGTAGCACAGATACGCAGTATTTT; CDR3 protein: CASSEASGSTDTQYF
D gene: NA; V gene: TRBV6-5; J gene: TRBJ1-4; clone size: few; CDR3 DNA: TGTGCCAGCAGTTACTCGTCGGTCGGTCGAGGAAAACTGTTTTTT; CDR3 protein: CASSYSSVGRGKLFF
D gene: NA; V gene: TRBV20-1; J gene: TRBJ2-1; clone size: once; CDR3 DNA: TGCAGTGCCTATGAGTGGAGTGAGCAGTTCTTC; CDR3 protein: CSAYEWSEQFF
D gene: NA; V gene: TRBV2; J gene: TRBJ1-5; clone size: NA; CDR3 DNA: TGTGCCAGCAGTCCGACAGAGCGCAATCAGCCCCAGCATTTT; CDR3 protein: CASSPTERNQPQHF
D gene: NA; V gene: TRBV4-3; J gene: TRBJ1-1; clone size: NA; CDR3 DNA: TGCGCCAGCAGCCAAGATTGGGGAGTAGACACTGAAGCTTTCTTT; CDR3 protein: CASSQDWGVDTEAFF
D gene: NA; V gene: TRBV2; J gene: TRBJ1-5; clone size: NA; CDR3 DNA: TGTGCCAGCAGTGGACAGGTCTATAGCAATCAGCCCCAGCATTTT; CDR3 protein: CASSGQVYSNQPQHF
D gene: NA; V gene: TRBV2; J gene: TRBJ2-5; clone size: NA; CDR3 DNA: TGTGCCAGCAGTTTAGACTCCCCGGCGGAGACCCAGTACTTC; CDR3 protein: CASSLDSPAETQYF
D gene: NA; V gene: TRBV9; J gene: TRBJ1-2; clone size: NA; CDR3 DNA: TGTGCCAGCAGCGCTCACCGGGGGGATGGCTACACCTTC; CDR3 protein: CASSAHRGDGYTF
D gene: NA; V gene: TRBV29-1; J gene: TRBJ2-7; clone size: NA; CDR3 DNA: TGCAGCGTTGTTGGGGACACTATATCCTACGAGCAGTACTTC; CDR3 protein: CSVVGDTISYEQYF
D gene: NA; V gene: TRBV7-2; J gene: TRBJ2-1; clone size: NA; CDR3 DNA: TGTGCCAGCAGCCCACATGGAGGGATACCGACAAGTGAGCAGTTCTTC; CDR3 protein: CASSPHGGIPTSEQFF
D gene: TRBD1; V gene: TRBV7-9; J gene: TRBJ2-1; clone size: NA; CDR3 DNA: TGTGCCAGCAGAGGGCTAGGGGGCGCTTCCAATGAGCAGTTCTTC; CDR3 protein: CASRGLGGASNEQFF
D gene: TRBD2; V gene: TRBV2; J gene: TRBJ2-7; clone size: NA; CDR3 DNA: TGTGCCAGCAGTCTCCCGGGAGGAACCTACGAGCAGTACTTC; CDR3 protein: CASSLPGGTYEQYF
D gene: NA; V gene: TRBV2; J gene: TRBJ2-5; clone size: NA; CDR3 DNA: TGTGCCAGCAGTGAAGGTAGCGGAGAGACCCAGTACTTC; CDR3 protein: CASSEGSGETQYF
D gene: NA; V gene: TRBV4-2; J gene: TRBJ1-6; clone size: NA; CDR3 DNA: TGTGCCAGCAGACCCTTCTGGACAGAGAATTCACCCCTCCACTTT; CDR3 protein: CASRPFWTENSPLHF
D gene: TRBD2; V gene: TRBV19; J gene: TRBJ2-5; clone size: NA; CDR3 DNA: TGTGCCAGTAGAAGGACTAGCAGCGTAGAGACCCAGTACTTC; CDR3 protein: CASRRTSSVETQYF
D gene: TRBD1; V gene: TRBV4-1; J gene: TRBJ1-1; clone size: few; CDR3 DNA: TGCGCCAGCAGCCCGGGACAGGGAATGAACACTGAAGCTTTCTTT; CDR3 protein: CASSPGQGMNTEAFF
D gene: NA; V gene: TRBV4-2; J gene: TRBJ2-7; clone size: few; CDR3 DNA: TGTGCCAGCAGCCAAGCAGACAGGAACTCCTACGAGCAGTACTTC; CDR3 protein: CASSQADRNSYEQYF